This T cell receptor (beta chain) was documented in a study of T cell responses to AZD1222 COVID-19 vaccine. About this clone itself: What it recognizes is unknown.

The CDR3 has 14 amino acids. The germline gives CDR1 SGHDT, CDR2 YYEEEE. With 2 bases removed from V and 2 bases from J, the gap between germline ends came to 10 bases. Libraries were prepared by immunoSEQ multiplex PCR; TCRdb keeps only in-frame clonotypes and omits some of them. The profile shows 150,000 to 200,000 clones, about 90% of them singletons. Overall study findings and caveats: Spike-specific TCR breadth rose after two AZD1222 doses, and depth rose as well. Females made up more of the donors, who were largely white British, and clonal diversity may have come out too low.

The sequence derives from an adult who received the AZD1222 COVID-19 vaccine. The material sequenced was peripheral blood, taken 28 days after the second AZD1222 dose. The chain carries TRBV5-6 and TRBJ1-1; the D gene is possibly TRBD1 (6 bases). The CDR3 reads CASSFGGLNTEAFF. CDR3 nucleotides: TGTGCCAGCAGCTTCGGGGGCCTCAACACTGAAGCTTTCTTT.